The entry below gives a single T cell receptor beta chain sequence along with its context. The germline V and J ends were trimmed by 4 bases and 5 bases, with 14 bases remaining between them. This CDR3 has 14 residues. CDR1 and CDR2 (germline): KGHSH, LQKENI. The method was immunoSEQ multiplex PCR; TCRdb's version includes in-frame clones alone and lacks a portion of them. This sample has 30,000 to 45,000 clones; around 89% occur once, and the top ten carry roughly a tenth. This entry comes from a study of CD4 T cells in relation to SARS-CoV-2 and coronaviruses. The sample taken for sequencing was memory CD4+ T cells from PBMCs. This clonotype was sampled from an adult with COVID-19. The chain has TRBV18 and TRBJ2-5, with D tentatively TRBD2 (6 bases). In DNA form, the CDR3 reads TGTGCCAGCTCACTTCGGGGGTTGCGGGAGACCCAGTACTTC. Translating gives CASSLRGLRETQYF.